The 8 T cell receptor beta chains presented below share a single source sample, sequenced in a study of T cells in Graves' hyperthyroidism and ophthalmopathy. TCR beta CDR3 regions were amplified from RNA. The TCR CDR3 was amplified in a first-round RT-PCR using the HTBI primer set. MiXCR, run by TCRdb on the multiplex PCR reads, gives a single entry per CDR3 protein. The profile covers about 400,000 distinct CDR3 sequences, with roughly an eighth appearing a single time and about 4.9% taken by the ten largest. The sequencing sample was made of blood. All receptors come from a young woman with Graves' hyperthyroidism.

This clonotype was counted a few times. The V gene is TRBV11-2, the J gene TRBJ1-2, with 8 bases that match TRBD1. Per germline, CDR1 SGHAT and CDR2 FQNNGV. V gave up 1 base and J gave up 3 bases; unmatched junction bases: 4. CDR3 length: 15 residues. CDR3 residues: CASSLVAGGDYGYTF. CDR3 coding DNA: TGTGCCAGCAGCTTAGTGGCAGGGGGCGACTATGGCTACACCTTC.

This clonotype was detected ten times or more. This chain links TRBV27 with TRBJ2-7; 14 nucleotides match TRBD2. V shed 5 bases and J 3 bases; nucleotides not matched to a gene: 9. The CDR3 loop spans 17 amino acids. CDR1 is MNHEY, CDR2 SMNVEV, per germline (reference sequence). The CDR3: CASSQTSGRAILYEQYF. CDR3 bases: TGTGCCAGCAGTCAGACTAGCGGGAGGGCAATTCTCTACGAGCAGTACTTC.

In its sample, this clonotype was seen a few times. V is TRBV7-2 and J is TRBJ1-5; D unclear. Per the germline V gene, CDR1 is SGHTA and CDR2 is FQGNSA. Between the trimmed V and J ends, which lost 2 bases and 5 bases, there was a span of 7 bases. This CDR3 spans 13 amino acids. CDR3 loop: CASSLLIDQPQHF. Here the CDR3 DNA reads TGTGCCAGCAGCTTACTTATTGATCAGCCCCAGCATTTT.

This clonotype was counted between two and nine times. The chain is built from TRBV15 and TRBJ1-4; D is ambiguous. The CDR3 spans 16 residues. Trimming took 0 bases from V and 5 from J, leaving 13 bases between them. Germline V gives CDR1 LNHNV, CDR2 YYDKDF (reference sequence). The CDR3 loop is CATSRESSGINEKLFF. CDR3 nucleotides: TGTGCCACCAGCAGAGAATCATCCGGGATAAATGAAAAACTGTTTTTT. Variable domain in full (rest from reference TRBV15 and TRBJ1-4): DAMVIQNPRYQVTQFGKPVTLSCSQTLNHNVMYWYQQKSSQAPKLLFHYYDKDFNNEADTPDNFQSRRPNTSFCFLDIRSPGLGDTAMYLCATSRESSGINEKLFFGSGTQLSVL.

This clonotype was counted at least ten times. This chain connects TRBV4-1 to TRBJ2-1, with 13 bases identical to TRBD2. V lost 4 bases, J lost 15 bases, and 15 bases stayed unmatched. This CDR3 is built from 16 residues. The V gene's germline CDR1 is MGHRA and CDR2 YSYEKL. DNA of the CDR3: TGCGCCAGCAGCCCACAACTAGCGGGAGGGCATAACTTGCCGTTCTTC. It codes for CASSPQLAGGHNLPFF.

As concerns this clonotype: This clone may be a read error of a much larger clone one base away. The CDR3 here is CASSGSWASGHNEQFF. CDR3 DNA: TGTGCCAGCAGTGGGAGCTGGGCTAGCGGCCACAATGAGCAGTTCTTC. This rearrangement joins TRBV6-4 to TRBJ2-1, with 7 bases matching TRBD2. Losses at the gene ends were 4 bases for V and 5 bases for J; bases not matched to a gene: 11. The CDR3 totals 16 residues. The germline gives CDR1 MRHNA, CDR2 SNTAGT.

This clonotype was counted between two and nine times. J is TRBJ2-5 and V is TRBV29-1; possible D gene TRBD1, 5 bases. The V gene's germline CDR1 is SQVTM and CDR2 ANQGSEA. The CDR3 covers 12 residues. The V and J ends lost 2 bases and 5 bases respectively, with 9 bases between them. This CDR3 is CSVETGSETQYF. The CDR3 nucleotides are TGCAGCGTTGAAACAGGTTCGGAGACCCAGTACTTC.

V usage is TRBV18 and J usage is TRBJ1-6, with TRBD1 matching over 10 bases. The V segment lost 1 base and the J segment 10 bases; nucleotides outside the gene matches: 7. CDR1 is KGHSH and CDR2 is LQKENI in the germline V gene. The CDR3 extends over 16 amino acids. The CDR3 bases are TGTGCCAGCTCACCACGGCGGGACAGGGGAGCCTCACCCCTCCACTTT. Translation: CASSPRRDRGASPLHF.